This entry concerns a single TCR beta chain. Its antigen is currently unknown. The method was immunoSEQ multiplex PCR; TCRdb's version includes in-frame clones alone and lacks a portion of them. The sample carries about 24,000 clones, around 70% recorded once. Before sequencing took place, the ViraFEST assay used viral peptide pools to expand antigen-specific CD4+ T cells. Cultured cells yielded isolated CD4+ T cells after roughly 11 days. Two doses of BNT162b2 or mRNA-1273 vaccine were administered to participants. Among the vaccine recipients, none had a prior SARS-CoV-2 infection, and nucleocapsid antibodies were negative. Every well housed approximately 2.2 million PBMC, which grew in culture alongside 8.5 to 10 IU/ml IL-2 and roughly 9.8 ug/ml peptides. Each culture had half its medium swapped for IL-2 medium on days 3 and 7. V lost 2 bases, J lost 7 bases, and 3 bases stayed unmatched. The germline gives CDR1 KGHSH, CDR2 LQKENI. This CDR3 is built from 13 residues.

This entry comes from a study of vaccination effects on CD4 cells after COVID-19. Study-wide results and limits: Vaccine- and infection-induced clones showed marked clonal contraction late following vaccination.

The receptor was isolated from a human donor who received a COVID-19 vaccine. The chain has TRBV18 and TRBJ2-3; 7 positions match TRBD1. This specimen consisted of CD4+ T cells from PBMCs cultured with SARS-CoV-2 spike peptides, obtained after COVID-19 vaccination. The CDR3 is CASSPDREHTQYF. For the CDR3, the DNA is TGTGCCAGCTCACCAGACAGGGAACATACGCAGTATTTT.